This TCR beta chain is from a study of T cell repertoires in cytomegalovirus infection. Study in general: Public TCR beta signatures indicated both CMV infection and matching HLA type.

As concerns this clonotype: The antigen is undetermined.

TCRdb reprocessed the reads via MiXCR and lists one record per CDR3 protein. This table holds 90,000 to 110,000 distinct CDR3 sequences, about 30% found once. There are 14 residues in the CDR3. The V and J ends lost 2 bases and 5 bases respectively, with 9 bases between them. Germline V gene data show CDR1 as SEHNR and CDR2 as FQNEAQ (reference sequence). Study findings and constraints: Based on cumulative public TCR beta family frequency, carriers of CMV plus the relevant HLA were identified.

The sequence was obtained from a human donor in good health (CMV status not recorded). Some clones in this sample may be carry-over from other donors' samples. V gene TRBV7-9 combines with J gene TRBJ2-2, with a possible D match to TRBD2 (5 bases). The source material was CD8+ T cells from cultured PBMCs, sampled from culture after CMV antigen stimulation. CDR3 loop: CASSLSPGTGELFF. In DNA form, the CDR3 reads TGTGCCAGCAGCTTATCCCCGGGGACCGGGGAGCTGTTTTTT.